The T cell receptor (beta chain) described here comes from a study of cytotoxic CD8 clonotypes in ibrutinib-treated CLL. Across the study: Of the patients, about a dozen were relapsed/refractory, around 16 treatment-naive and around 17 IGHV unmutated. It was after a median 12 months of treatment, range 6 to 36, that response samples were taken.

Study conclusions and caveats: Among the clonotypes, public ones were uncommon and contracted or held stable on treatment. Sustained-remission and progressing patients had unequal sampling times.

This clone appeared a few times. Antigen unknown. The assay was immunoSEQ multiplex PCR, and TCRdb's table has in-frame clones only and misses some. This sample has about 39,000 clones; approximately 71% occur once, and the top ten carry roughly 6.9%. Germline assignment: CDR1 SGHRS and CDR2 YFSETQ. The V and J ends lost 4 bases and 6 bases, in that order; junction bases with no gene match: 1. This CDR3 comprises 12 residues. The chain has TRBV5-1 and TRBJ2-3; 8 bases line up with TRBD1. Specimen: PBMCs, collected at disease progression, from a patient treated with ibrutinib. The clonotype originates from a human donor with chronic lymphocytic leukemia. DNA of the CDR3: TGCGCCAGCAGCCGGACAGGGGATACGCAGTATTTT. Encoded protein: CASSRTGDTQYF. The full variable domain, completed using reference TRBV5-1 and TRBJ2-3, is KAGVTQTPRYLIKTRGQQVTLSCSPISGHRSVSWYQQTPGQGLQFLFEYFSETQRNKGNFPGRFSGRQFSNSRSEMNVSTLELGDSALYLCASSRTGDTQYFGPGTRLTVL.